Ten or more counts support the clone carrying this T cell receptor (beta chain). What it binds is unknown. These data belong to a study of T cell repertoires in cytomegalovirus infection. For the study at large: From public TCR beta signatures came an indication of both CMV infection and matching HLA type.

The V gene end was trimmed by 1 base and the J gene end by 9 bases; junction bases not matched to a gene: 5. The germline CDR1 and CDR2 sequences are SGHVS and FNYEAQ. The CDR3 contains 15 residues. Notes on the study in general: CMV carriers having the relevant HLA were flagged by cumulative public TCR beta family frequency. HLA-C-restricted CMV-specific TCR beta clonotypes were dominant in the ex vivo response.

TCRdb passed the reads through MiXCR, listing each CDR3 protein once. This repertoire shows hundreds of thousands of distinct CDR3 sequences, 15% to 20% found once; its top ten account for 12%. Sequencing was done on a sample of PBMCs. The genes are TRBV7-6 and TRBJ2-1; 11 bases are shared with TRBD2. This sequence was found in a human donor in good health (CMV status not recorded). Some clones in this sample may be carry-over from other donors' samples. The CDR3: CASSLGLAGSLEQFF. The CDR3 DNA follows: TGTGCCAGCAGCTTAGGACTAGCGGGGAGTCTTGAGCAGTTCTTC. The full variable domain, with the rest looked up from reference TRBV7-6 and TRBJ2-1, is GAGVSQSPRYKVTKRGQDVALRCDPISGHVSLYWYRQALGQGPEFLTYFNYEAQQDKSGLPNDRFSAERPEGSISTLTIQRTEQRDSAMYRCASSLGLAGSLEQFFGPGTRLTVL.